This TCR beta chain stems from a study of blood T cells in healthy people across ages. Background on the study: The template switching approach captured approximately one barcoded beta molecule for every two T cells. Broader study findings: Estimated diversity across one million T cells was deemed an underestimate.

This clonotype was counted ten times or more. The antigen remains unidentified. Sample donors were healthy Caucasian individuals that came from Russia, aged roughly 6 to 95. A second roughly 6 to 11 cycle PCR used barcoded and J-beta primers. Unique molecular identifiers of 12 random nucleotides labeled each cDNA. TCRdb re-derived calls from the 5' RACE reads in MiXCR, one entry per CDR3 protein. The repertoire includes 270,000 or so distinct CDR3 sequences, about 25% of them detected once, and 25% to 30% sits in the top ten. Germline V gives CDR1 ENHRY, CDR2 SYGVKD. This CDR3 comprises 16 residues. Unmatched junction bases numbered 12, after V lost 4 bases and J lost 3 bases.

The TCR comes from a woman in her seventies in good health. Material for sequencing was blood. The V gene is TRBV10-3, the J gene TRBJ2-7, with 7 bases aligning to TRBD1. The CDR3 sequence: CAISGPEETGSYEQYF. CDR3 bases: TGTGCCATCAGTGGACCAGAGGAGACAGGGAGCTACGAGCAGTACTTC.